This T cell receptor beta chain stems from a study of blood T cell repertoires in COVID-19. Background on the study: Collection of acute and convalescent COVID-19 samples took place in the United States, Italy and Spain. Sample material is recorded as cDNA or gDNA derived from T cells, B-cell-depleted T cells, or PBMCs.

Seattle patients were enrolled while actively infected and followed longitudinally. As processed by the authors: Estimated nucleated cell counts came from reference gene primer amplification. The table came from immunoSEQ multiplex PCR; TCRdb's copy has only in-frame clones and leaves some out. V and J calls and clone size follow that table, whereas D and trimming were derived from the DNA. Found here are roughly 68,000 clones, under 85% of them singletons; the top ten hold 15%. This CDR3 spans 14 amino acids. Looked up from germline, CDR1 is KGHSH and CDR2 is LQKENI. Trimming took 3 bases from V and 1 from J, leaving 9 bases between them.

Sequencing used peripheral blood. The TCR comes from a man in his 60s with COVID-19, enrolled during active disease. The chain recombines TRBV18 with TRBJ1-1; D unresolved. The CDR3 spells CASSPPTGNTEAFF. Written as DNA, the CDR3 is TGTGCCAGCTCACCGCCGACTGGGAACACTGAAGCTTTCTTT.